Listed here are 15 T cell receptor beta chains from one sample, sequenced in a study of blood T cells in healthy people across ages. For the second PCR, which ran for about 7 to 11 cycles, a sample-barcoded 5' primer and a J-beta primer mix were used. MiXCR, run by TCRdb on the 5' RACE reads, gives a single entry per CDR3 protein. The table includes around 1.5 million distinct CDR3 sequences, approximately 59% detected once. Sequencing was carried out using blood. Receptors originate from a man aged 18 to 35 in good health.

The chain uses TRBV7-9 and TRBJ2-2; D remains ambiguous. Germline lookup yields CDR1 SEHNR and CDR2 FQNEAQ (reference sequence). The CDR3 has 13 amino acids. V lost 6 bases and J lost 7, with 12 bases in between. The CDR3 DNA reads as TGTGCCAGCAGTCCCGACCCAGGCGGGGAGCTGTTTTTT. It yields the protein CASSPDPGGELFF.

A single count supports this clonotype. The junction departs from the called germline gene at one end, perhaps through a read error. The chain recombines TRBV4-2 with TRBJ1-2, with D possibly matching TRBD1 (5 bases). Germline values: CDR1 LGHNA, CDR2 YNFKEQ. The CDR3 is 15 residues long. The CDR3, as DNA: TGTGCCAGCAGCCAAGAAGCCGCAGGGAGTTATGGCCACACCTTC. The encoded protein is CASSQEAAGSYGHTF.

The chain joins TRBV28 to TRBJ2-7; D might be TRBD2 (7 bases). The germline V and J ends were trimmed by 5 bases and 1 base, with 18 bases remaining between them. Germline CDR1 and CDR2: MDHEN and SYDVKM. This CDR3 is 16 amino acids long. CDR3 DNA: TGTGCCAGCAGTCCGGGGACATTGGGAGGGTCCTACGAGCAGTACTTC. This gives the protein CASSPGTLGGSYEQYF.

This chain links TRBV15 with TRBJ2-1; 9 bases agree with TRBD1. Germline values: CDR1 LNHNV, CDR2 YYDKDF (reference sequence). The CDR3 loop spans 17 amino acids. The V gene end was trimmed by 2 bases and the J gene end by 6 bases; junction bases not matched to a gene: 11. The chain's CDR3 is CATSRPREGQGLNEQFF. The CDR3 DNA is TGTGCCACCAGCAGACCACGAGAGGGACAGGGACTCAATGAGCAGTTCTTC. The whole variable domain, remainder taken from reference TRBV15 and TRBJ2-1, is DAMVIQNPRYQVTQFGKPVTLSCSQTLNHNVMYWYQQKSSQAPKLLFHYYDKDFNNEADTPDNFQSRRPNTSFCFLDIRSPGLGDTAMYLCATSRPREGQGLNEQFFGPGTRLTVL.

The chain employs TRBV20-1 and TRBJ2-1, with TRBD1 matching 7 bases. Germline-derived CDR1 and CDR2 are DFQATT and SNEGSKA (reference sequence). The junction had 7 bases not matched to a gene; V was cut back by 4 bases and J by 4 bases. The CDR3 is 14 amino acids. CDR3 nucleotide sequence: TGCAGTGCTATCCCGGGACAGCTGTACAATGAGCAGTTCTTC. Protein: CSAIPGQLYNEQFF.

The rearrangement joins TRBV6-5 to TRBJ2-4, with TRBD2 as a possible D gene (5 bases). The germline V gene has CDR1 MNHEY and CDR2 SVGAGI. CDR3 size: 14 residues. Trimming pared 7 bases from V and 0 bases from J, leaving 10 bases between. The CDR3 nucleotides are TGTGCCAGCACCCCGAGCGGAGCCAAAAACATTCAGTACTTC. Translation: CASTPSGAKNIQYF.

V gene TRBV20-1 combines with J gene TRBJ2-3; TRBD2 agrees at 7 bases. V lost 5 bases, J lost 4 bases, and 15 bases stayed unmatched. The CDR3 runs to 16 residues. Germline CDR1 is DFQATT and CDR2 is SNEGSKA (reference sequence). The CDR3 loop is CSAEGKRRGFSDTQYF. In DNA, the CDR3 is TGCAGTGCTGAGGGGAAACGGCGGGGGTTCTCAGATACGCAGTATTTT.

CDR3 DNA sequence: TGTGCCAGCAGTTCCAGGCGGGTGGAGACCCAGTACTTC. Protein product: CASSSRRVETQYF. The chain is built from TRBV7-8 and TRBJ2-5; perhaps TRBD2 as D (5 bases). CDR3 length: 13 residues. Germline V gene sequence: CDR1 SGHVS, CDR2 FQNEAQ. The V gene lost 6 bases and the J gene lost 5 bases, with 13 bases spanning the gap.

The chain combines TRBV4-3 with TRBJ2-4, with D tentatively TRBD2 (5 bases). TRBJ2-7 explains the end of the DNA better; the J call may be wrong. The CDR3 has 17 amino acids. Per germline, CDR1 LGHNA and CDR2 YSLEER. This CDR3 is CASSQEPDGVISDEQYF. The CDR3 DNA is TGCGCCAGCAGCCAAGAGCCCGACGGGGTTATCAGCGACGAGCAGTACTTC.

The chain couples TRBV27 to TRBJ1-1; D is unresolved. Trimming took off 6 bases at V and 1 base at J, with 12 bases between the two ends. This CDR3 contains 14 residues. Germline V gene data show CDR1 as MNHEY and CDR2 as SMNVEV (reference sequence). The CDR3 loop reads CASRVFQANTEAFF. DNA for the CDR3: TGTGCCAGCAGGGTGTTCCAGGCGAACACTGAAGCTTTCTTT.

The V call is TRBV28, the J call TRBJ1-1; D is ambiguous. Trimming left V 8 bases short and J 5 bases short, with 12 bases between. The CDR3 runs 12 residues. The germline V gene encodes CDR1 MDHEN and CDR2 SYDVKM. CDR3 nucleotides: TGTGCCAGCGTTAAGAGGAGGACTGAAGCTTTCTTT. Translation gives CASVKRRTEAFF.

The rearrangement links TRBV25-1 to TRBJ2-4; weak D call: TRBD2 (6 bases). With 0 bases removed from V and 5 bases from J, the gap between germline ends came to 11 bases. Germline CDR1 MGHDK, CDR2 SYGVNS. This CDR3 region has 15 residues. This CDR3 reads CASSEYTGGENIQYF. CDR3 nucleotide sequence: TGTGCCAGCAGTGAATATACCGGGGGAGAAAACATTCAGTACTTC.

V and J are TRBV29-1 and TRBJ2-5, with 8 bases fitting TRBD1. Germline lookup yields CDR1 SQVTM and CDR2 ANQGSEA. With 6 bases clipped from V and 5 bases from J, the junction kept 14 bases outside the gene matches. CDR3 length: 15 residues. The CDR3 nucleotides read TGCAGCGTCCACCCGGACAGGGAAGAGGGGGAGACCCAGTACTTC. It translates to CSVHPDREEGETQYF. The entire variable domain, with the rest obtained from reference TRBV29-1 and TRBJ2-5, is as follows: SAVISQKPSRDICQRGTSLTIQCQVDSQVTMMFWYRQQPGQSLTLIATANQGSEATYESGFVIDKFPISRPNLTFSTLTVSNMSPEDSSIYLCSVHPDREEGETQYFGPGTRLLVL.

The rearrangement links TRBV29-1 to TRBJ2-7; D not resolved. The V gene lost 6 bases and the J gene lost 2 bases, with 17 bases spanning the gap. Germline V gives CDR1 SQVTM, CDR2 ANQGSEA. This CDR3 has 14 residues. The CDR3 protein is CSVGSVLRTYEQYF. The CDR3 nucleotides read TGCAGCGTAGGATCGGTGCTAAGAACCTACGAGCAGTACTTC.

On this clonotype: The junction does not match germline at one end; this may be a read error. The chain employs TRBV4-1 and TRBJ2-5; 10 positions agree with TRBD2. CDR3 length: 17 residues. Germline CDR1 is MGHRA and CDR2 is YSYEKL. The CDR3, as DNA: TGCGCCAGCAGCCAAGGAATTAGCGGGGGGTTTCAAGGGACCCAGTACTTC. This codes for CASSQGISGGFQGTQYF.